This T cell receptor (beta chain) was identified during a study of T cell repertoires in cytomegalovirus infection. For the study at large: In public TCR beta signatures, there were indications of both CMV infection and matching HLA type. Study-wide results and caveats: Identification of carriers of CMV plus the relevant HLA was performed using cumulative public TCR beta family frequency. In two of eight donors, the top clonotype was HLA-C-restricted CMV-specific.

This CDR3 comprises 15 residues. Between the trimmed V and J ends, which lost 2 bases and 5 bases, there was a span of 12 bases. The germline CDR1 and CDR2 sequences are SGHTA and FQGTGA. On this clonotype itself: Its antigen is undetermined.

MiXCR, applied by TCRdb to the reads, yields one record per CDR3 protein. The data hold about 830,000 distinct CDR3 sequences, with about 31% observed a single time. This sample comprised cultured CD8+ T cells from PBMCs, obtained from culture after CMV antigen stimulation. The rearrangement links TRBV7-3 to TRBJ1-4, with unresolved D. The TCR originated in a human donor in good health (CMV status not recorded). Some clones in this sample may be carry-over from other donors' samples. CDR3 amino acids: CASSLHPSPNEKLFF. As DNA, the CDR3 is TGTGCCAGCAGCTTACATCCCAGCCCAAATGAAAAACTGTTTTTT.